The present TCR beta chain was sequenced within a study of blood T cell repertoires in COVID-19. The assay was immunoSEQ multiplex PCR, and TCRdb's table has in-frame clones only and misses some. The sample yields some 150,000 clones, approximately 85% seen once. Germline-derived CDR1 and CDR2 are SGHAT and FQNNGV. V was trimmed by 7 bases and J by 2 bases, leaving 22 bases between them. CDR3 size: 17 residues. Sequenced: peripheral blood. This chain links TRBV11-2 with TRBJ2-3; TRBD2 is a possible D gene (5 bases). The sequence was obtained from a man in his sixties with COVID-19, enrolled during active disease. CDR3 amino acids: CASIPLASSHSTDTQYF. CDR3 nucleotides: TGTGCCAGCATCCCCCTCGCCTCTAGCCACTCCACAGATACGCAGTATTTT.